These T cell receptor beta chains were read from a single sample in a study of blood T cell repertoires in COVID-19. The protocol was immunoSEQ multiplex PCR, while the TCRdb copy is restricted to in-frame clones and leaves out a portion. The sample holds about 250,000 clones; 75% to 90% are singletons and the top ten take about 3.4%. Sequencing input: PBMCs or T cells enriched from blood (not recorded which). These receptors were collected from a woman between 35 and 50 years old who had been exposed to COVID-19. Both conserved end residues are part of each CDR3. Each record gives: D gene, V gene, J gene, clone size, CDR3 protein, CDR3 DNA. A D gene is named only where the DNA matches it firmly. Size tells how often a clone was seen (once, few, many) or the class of an expanded clone, and some rows leave it out.

>TRBD1|TRBV29-1|TRBJ1-2|few
CSADRERNGYTF
TGCAGCGCGGACAGGGAACGGAATGGCTACACCTTC
>TRBD1|TRBV5-3|TRBJ1-5|.
CARSLCRGLFPQHF
TGTGCCAGAAGCTTGTGCAGGGGGCTTTTCCCCCAGCATTTT
>.|TRBV5-1|TRBJ2-5|.
CASSPGVWETQYF
TGCGCCAGCAGCCCCGGGGTATGGGAGACCCAGTACTTC
>TRBD1|TRBV2|TRBJ1-1|.
CATKEGTANTEAFF
TGTGCCACCAAGGAGGGGACAGCAAACACTGAAGCTTTCTTT
>.|TRBV29-1|TRBJ2-3|.
CSGVGQIVSTDTQYF
TGCAGCGGTGTCGGACAGATAGTTAGCACAGATACGCAGTATTTT
>TRBD2|TRBV15|TRBJ2-1|.
CATKGTSGGASYNEQFF
TGTGCCACCAAGGGGACTAGCGGGGGGGCTTCCTACAATGAGCAGTTCTTC
>TRBD1|TRBV6-2/TRBV6-3|TRBJ2-7|.
CASSADRGRYEQYF
TGTGCCAGCAGTGCGGACAGGGGGCGCTACGAGCAGTACTTC
>TRBD1|TRBV6-2/TRBV6-3|TRBJ1-2|.
CASSRTGEYGYTF
TGTGCCAGCAGTCGGACAGGGGAGTATGGCTACACCTTC
>.|TRBV2|TRBJ2-1|.
CASKEVAETNEQFF
TGTGCCAGCAAGGAGGTAGCAGAAACCAATGAGCAGTTCTTC
>.|TRBV2|TRBJ2-7|.
CASSVGGQSEQYF
TGTGCCAGCAGTGTGGGGGGGCAGAGCGAGCAGTACTTC
>TRBD2|TRBV5-1|TRBJ2-7|.
CASSLETSGYEQYF
TGCGCCAGCAGCCTTGAGACTAGCGGATACGAGCAGTACTTC
>.|TRBV6-5|TRBJ1-5|.
CASGVGSNQPQHF
TGTGCCAGCGGAGTTGGGAGCAATCAGCCCCAGCATTTT
>.|TRBV4-2|TRBJ1-2|.
CASSQEMGRGEDYGYTF
TGTGCCAGCAGCCAAGAAATGGGCAGGGGTGAGGACTATGGCTACACCTTC
>.|TRBV10-3|TRBJ1-4|.
CAIRGDIGVQKLFF
TGTGCCATCAGGGGGGACATCGGAGTCCAAAAACTGTTTTTT
>.|TRBV28|TRBJ2-5|.
CASSSPSGSTGETQYF
TGTGCCAGCAGTTCCCCCAGTGGGTCGACCGGGGAGACCCAGTACTTC
>.|TRBV3-1/TRBV3-2|TRBJ2-7|.
CASSQEGWTYEQYF
TGTGCCAGCAGCCAAGAGGGCTGGACCTACGAGCAGTACTTC
>.|TRBV11-3|TRBJ2-2|.
CASSFRRAGSTGELFF
TGTGCCAGCAGCTTTCGTCGGGCGGGGTCAACCGGGGAGCTGTTTTTT
>.|TRBV29-1|TRBJ2-4|.
CSVVRPGGLPKNIQYF
TGCAGCGTTGTGAGACCAGGAGGTTTACCCAAAAACATTCAGTACTTC
>.|TRBV6-5|TRBJ1-4|.
CASSYTDGRVEKLFF
TGTGCCAGCAGTTACACAGACGGAAGAGTTGAAAAACTGTTTTTT
>.|TRBV29-1|TRBJ2-3|.
CSVVPKRGQTDTQYF
TGCAGCGTTGTACCCAAGCGGGGACAAACAGATACGCAGTATTTT
>.|TRBV18|TRBJ1-1|once
CASSAGQNTEAFF
TGTGCCAGCTCAGCGGGGCAGAACACTGAAGCTTTCTTT
>.|TRBV19|TRBJ1-3|.
CASSPSADRTGNTIYF
TGTGCCAGTAGTCCGTCCGCTGACAGGACAGGAAACACCATATATTTT
>.|TRBV19|TRBJ1-1|.
CASSSIGTEAFF
TGTGCCAGTAGTAGCATCGGGACTGAAGCTTTCTTT
>TRBD1|TRBV3-1/TRBV3-2|TRBJ1-6|.
CASSQDWTGPVYNSPLHF
TGTGCCAGCAGCCAAGATTGGACAGGGCCCGTGTATAATTCACCCCTCCACTTT
>.|TRBV12-3/TRBV12-4|TRBJ2-3|.
CASSFASGTQYF
TGTGCCAGCAGTTTCGCCTCAGGAACGCAGTATTTT
>.|TRBV27|TRBJ2-1|few
CASTPGGSYNEQFF
TGTGCCAGCACCCCAGGAGGCTCCTACAATGAGCAGTTCTTC
>TRBD2|TRBV28|TRBJ2-5|.
CASSPAPGLAGGPYETQYF
TGTGCCAGCAGTCCCGCTCCCGGACTAGCGGGAGGGCCGTACGAGACCCAGTACTTC
>.|TRBV9|TRBJ1-2|.
CASSGINGVRGYGYTF
TGTGCCAGCAGCGGCATCAACGGGGTGCGAGGCTATGGCTACACCTTC
>TRBD1|TRBV7-9|TRBJ1-1|.
CASSFGLTGVLNTEAFF
TGTGCCAGCAGCTTCGGGCTCACAGGGGTCCTGAACACTGAAGCTTTCTTT
>.|TRBV12-3/TRBV12-4|TRBJ1-1|once
CASRRGMNTEAFF
TGTGCCAGCAGGAGGGGGATGAACACTGAAGCTTTCTTT
>.|TRBV6-5|TRBJ2-2|.
CASTNGAGELFF
TGTGCCAGCACCAACGGGGCCGGGGAGCTGTTTTTT
>.|TRBV4-1|TRBJ2-1|.
CASSPVTGYNEQFF
TGCGCCAGCAGCCCAGTCACGGGCTACAATGAGCAGTTCTTC
>TRBD1|TRBV11-3|TRBJ2-5|.
CASSWGRGRGETQYF
TGTGCCAGCAGCTGGGGCAGGGGGCGCGGGGAGACCCAGTACTTC
>TRBD1|TRBV2|TRBJ1-2|.
CASVVRTGGGRGGYTF
TGTGCCAGCGTCGTCCGGACAGGGGGCGGGAGAGGTGGCTACACCTTC
>TRBD1|TRBV6-2/TRBV6-3|TRBJ1-3|.
CASSYLADRNSGNTIYF
TGTGCCAGCAGTTACCTCGCGGACAGGAACTCTGGAAACACCATATATTTT
>TRBD2|TRBV7-3|TRBJ2-7|.
CASSLTSSGAYEQYF
TGTGCCAGCAGCTTAACGTCTAGCGGGGCCTACGAGCAGTACTTC
>TRBD1|TRBV7-2|TRBJ1-2|.
CASSSRTGNYGYTF
TGTGCCAGCAGCTCCCGGACAGGGAACTATGGCTACACCTTC
>TRBD1|TRBV4-1|TRBJ2-1|.
CASSLGQDPRGEQFF
TGCGCCAGCAGCCTCGGACAGGACCCTCGAGGAGAGCAGTTCTTC
>TRBD1|TRBV5-4|TRBJ1-2|once
CASSLVAGGAYGYTF
TGTGCCAGCAGCTTGGTGGCAGGGGGTGCCTATGGCTACACCTTC
>TRBD1|TRBV19|TRBJ2-1|.
CASRLRGGSGNEQFF
TGTGCCAGTAGATTACGAGGGGGCTCAGGGAATGAGCAGTTCTTC
>TRBD2|TRBV11-1|TRBJ2-7|once
CASSTASPGLAIEQYF
TGTGCCAGCAGCACGGCCTCACCGGGACTAGCGATCGAGCAGTACTTC
>.|TRBV28|TRBJ1-1|.
CASVQGGLADTEAFF
TGTGCCAGCGTCCAAGGGGGGCTAGCGGACACTGAAGCTTTCTTT
>.|TRBV4-2|TRBJ2-1|.
CASSQDSRDNEQFF
TGTGCCAGCAGCCAAGACTCTCGGGACAATGAGCAGTTCTTC
>TRBD2|TRBV7-6|TRBJ2-3|.
CASSIIAGGSTDTQYF
TGTGCCAGCAGCATCATAGCGGGGGGAAGCACAGATACGCAGTATTTT
>TRBD1|TRBV5-4|TRBJ1-2|.
CASSLTSQGALTGYTF
TGTGCCAGCAGCTTGACCTCACAGGGGGCGCTTACTGGCTACACCTTC
>.|TRBV12-5|TRBJ2-5|once
CASGQGVGETQYF
TGTGCTAGTGGCCAGGGTGTAGGGGAGACCCAGTACTTC
>TRBD1|TRBV4-3|TRBJ1-6|few
CASSQDSDRDSPLHF
TGCGCCAGCAGCCAAGATTCGGACAGGGACTCACCCCTCCACTTT
>.|TRBV4-3|TRBJ2-2|.
CASSPSPAGGTGELFF
TGCGCCAGCAGCCCCTCCCCGGCAGGGGGGACCGGGGAGCTGTTTTTT
>.|TRBV7-2|TRBJ1-5|once
CASSLISLSLNQPQHF
TGTGCCAGCAGCTTAATATCGCTATCCCTCAATCAGCCCCAGCATTTT
>.|TRBV11-2|TRBJ2-3|.
CASSPGGFADTQYF
TGTGCCAGCAGCCCCGGGGGATTTGCAGATACGCAGTATTTT
>.|TRBV4-3|TRBJ2-7|.
CASSQDLDSSYEQYF
TGCGCCAGCAGCCAAGACCTGGACAGCTCCTACGAGCAGTACTTC
>TRBD1|TRBV5-1|TRBJ1-3|.
CASSLGQGNTIYF
TGTGCCAGCAGCTTGGGACAGGGAAACACCATATATTTT
>TRBD2|TRBV24-1|TRBJ2-5|.
CATSDETSGAGTQYF
TGTGCCACCAGTGATGAGACTAGCGGGGCTGGAACCCAGTACTTC
>.|TRBV9|TRBJ2-7|.
CASSPPGESGEQYF
TGTGCCAGCAGCCCCCCAGGGGAATCAGGCGAGCAGTACTTC
>TRBD2|TRBV7-3|TRBJ2-1|.
CASSPSGSSGDEQFF
TGTGCCAGCAGCCCTAGCGGGAGCTCAGGGGATGAGCAGTTCTTC
>.|TRBV10-3|TRBJ2-7|once
CAITADTYEQYF
TGTGCCATCACGGCAGACACCTACGAGCAGTACTTC
>TRBD2|TRBV3-1/TRBV3-2|TRBJ2-2|.
CASSPPGGNTGELFF
TGTGCCAGCAGCCCGCCGGGGGGGAACACCGGGGAGCTGTTTTTT
>.|TRBV7-9|TRBJ1-1|.
CASSPRGSVNTEAFF
TGTGCCAGCAGCCCGCGGGGATCCGTGAACACTGAAGCTTTCTTT
>TRBD1|TRBV2|TRBJ1-2|.
CASSPRTGGFGYTF
TGTGCCAGCAGCCCTAGGACAGGGGGCTTTGGCTACACCTTC